These 9 T cell receptor beta chains were sequenced from one sample in a study of neoadjuvant anti-PD-1 for oral cavity cancer (dated by TCRdb to 2020 to 2022). The time point tag for this specimen amounts to: before neoadjuvant nivolumab. Preparation of the library involved the immunoSEQ multiplex PCR assay. Sourced from immuneACCESS, this table was stored by TCRdb with only in-frame sequences that have V and J called. A share of the clones is absent; for the studies checked, an unresolved V gene accounts for under half, and the remainder has no known explanation. This sample lists fewer than 20,000 clones; 67% were detected once. Of the sample, over 2.5% falls within the top ten clones. This material consisted of PBMCs, taken before nivolumab (anti-PD-1) treatment. Receptors were obtained from a person between 40 and 85 years old with oral cavity squamous cell carcinoma.

This clone was counted once. V gene TRBV10-2 combines with J gene TRBJ1-5; TRBD1 matches at 8 bases. J was trimmed by 0 bases and V by 5 bases; bases with no gene match: 6. There are 16 residues in the CDR3. Per the germline V gene, CDR1 is WSHSY and CDR2 is SAAADI. CDR3 in amino acids: CASSPTGGHSNQPQHF. The CDR3 DNA sequence: TGCGCCAGCAGTCCCACAGGGGGGCATAGCAATCAGCCCCAGCATTTT.

The genes are TRBV9 and TRBJ1-4, with TRBD1 matching 12 bases. This CDR3 comprises 15 residues. Trimming took 3 bases from V and 7 from J; bases not matched to a gene: 4. Germline CDR1 and CDR2: SGDLS and YYNGEE. The CDR3 nucleotides are TGTGCCAGCAGCGGGGGACAGGGGGCAAGTGAAAAACTGTTTTTT. Its translation is CASSGGQGASEKLFF.

The gene calls are TRBV30 and TRBJ2-2, with D tentatively TRBD1 or TRBD2 (5 bases each). The length of the CDR3 is 12 residues. Germline loops: CDR1 GTSNPN, CDR2 SVGIG (reference sequence). V lost 2 bases, J lost 7 bases, and 8 bases lay in between. The DNA of the CDR3 is TGTGCCTGGAGTCTGGGGGTCGGGGAGCTGTTTTTT. Translation gives CAWSLGVGELFF.

J is TRBJ2-5 and V is TRBV12-1; the table's TRBD2 call for D was not verified on the DNA. TRBV12-1 is deemed a pseudogene. The CDR3 sequence is 16 residues long. The chain's CDR3 is CASSFPAGRYQETQYF. The CDR3 nucleotides are TGTGCCAGCAGCTTTCCGGCAGGGAGGTACCAAGAGACCCAGTACTTC.

J is TRBJ1-5 and V is TRBV13; D is ambiguous. The CDR3 is 13 residues long. Between the trimmed V and J ends, which lost 5 bases and 7 bases, there was a span of 12 bases. Germline-derived CDR1 and CDR2 are PRHDT and FYEKMQ (reference sequence). In DNA form, the CDR3 reads TGTGCCAGCAGCCGTAATTTCGCCCAGCCCCAGCATTTT. Translated: CASSRNFAQPQHF.

This clone was counted once. V and J are TRBV5-1 and TRBJ2-3, with a possible D match to TRBD2 (7 bases). CDR1 SGHRS and CDR2 YFSETQ come from the germline V gene. The CDR3 runs 15 residues. Trimming took off 0 bases at V and 5 bases at J, with 13 bases between the two ends. CDR3 coding DNA: TGCGCCAGCAGCTTGGCCGGGGGGCGGGGAGATACGCAGTATTTT. Protein: CASSLAGGRGDTQYF.

V gene TRBV5-6 combines with J gene TRBJ1-2, with a tentative D call TRBD1 (5 bases). The CDR3 extends over 11 amino acids. Germline V lookup: CDR1 SGHDT, CDR2 YYEEEE. The V gene lost 4 bases and the J gene lost 10 bases, with 11 bases spanning the gap. Here the CDR3 reads CASSLGTVYTF. CDR3 coding DNA: TGTGCCAGCAGCCTCGGGACGGTCTACACCTTC.

This chain links TRBV7-9 with TRBJ2-7; 9 nucleotides agree with TRBD1. This CDR3 has 17 residues. Germline CDR1 reads SEHNR; CDR2 reads FQNEAQ (reference sequence). With 3 bases clipped from V and 3 bases from J, the junction kept 12 bases outside the gene matches. Here the CDR3 DNA reads TGTGCCAGCAGCTTGGCCCAGGGACAGGGTGGGTTCTACGAGCAGTACTTC. Translated: CASSLAQGQGGFYEQYF.

This clone was found a few times. This chain joins TRBV7-2 and TRBJ2-7; 10 nucleotides line up with TRBD2. CDR1 is SGHTA and CDR2 is FQGNSA in the germline V gene. The trim removed 7 bases at V and 3 bases at J, leaving 6 bases unmatched. The CDR3 runs to 14 residues. Here the CDR3 reads CASTESSGSYEQYF. CDR3 nucleotide sequence: TGTGCCAGCACCGAGTCTAGCGGGAGCTACGAGCAGTACTTC.